The 28 T cell receptor beta chains presented below share a single source sample, sequenced in a study of Ad26.COV2.S vaccination and SARS-CoV-2 variants. Treatment of the sample: some 19 received Ad26.COV2.S at low or high dose, single or two shots; about 5 received placebo; per-sample allocation not given. Material that was analyzed had been drawn on day 63 after the first vaccine or placebo injection. The assay was immunoSEQ multiplex PCR, and TCRdb's table has in-frame clones only and misses some. The top ten clones hold just over 2.5% of a sample with 500,000 or so clones, 89% of them seen once. The sequencing here drew on peripheral blood, taken in a trial of Ad26.COV2.S vaccine versus placebo. The receptor source for this set is a person between 18 and 59 years old who received the Ad26.COV2.S COVID-19 vaccine or a placebo.

The chain combines TRBV15 with TRBJ1-5, with TRBD1 matching over 7 bases. This CDR3 is built from 16 residues. Germline-derived CDR1 and CDR2 are LNHNV and YYDKDF (reference sequence). J lost 1 base, V lost 5 bases, and 8 bases had no gene match. CDR3 region: CATSPRRGGSNQPQHF. CDR3 DNA sequence: TGTGCCACCAGCCCCCGAAGAGGGGGCAGCAATCAGCCCCAGCATTTT.

This chain links TRBV12-5 with TRBJ2-1, with no clear D. Trimming took off 1 base at V and 10 bases at J, with 8 bases between the two ends. CDR3 length equals 12 residues. Germline CDR1 reads LGHNT; CDR2 reads FRNRAP. The CDR3 DNA is TGTGCTAGTGGTTTGGGGGTTATGGAGCAGTTCTTC. It specifies CASGLGVMEQFF.

The J gene is TRBJ2-1, the V gene TRBV6-6; D gene unclear. Per germline, CDR1 MNHNY and CDR2 SVGAGI (reference sequence). The CDR3 spans 13 residues. Trimming pared 8 bases from V and 2 bases from J, leaving 10 bases between. CDR3 region: CASSVSTYNEQFF. The CDR3 region has the DNA TGTGCCAGCTCCGTGTCCACCTACAATGAGCAGTTCTTC.

The V and J genes are TRBV4-1 and TRBJ1-1; the D is unclear. The CDR3 consists of 14 residues. Germline loops: CDR1 MGHRA, CDR2 YSYEKL. Trimming shortened V by 2 bases and J by 4 bases, and 11 bases separated the two germline ends. CDR3 nucleotide sequence: TGCGCCAGCAGCCAAACGTACCGGGGCACTGAAGCTTTCTTT. Encoded protein: CASSQTYRGTEAFF.

This clone was detected a few times. The chain has TRBV6-2 or TRBV6-3 and TRBJ2-1; 7 bases align to TRBD1. Germline-derived CDR1 and CDR2 are MNHEY and SVGEGT. This CDR3 has 19 amino acids. V gave up 4 bases and J gave up 8 bases; unmatched junction bases: 23. The CDR3 DNA follows: TGTGCCAGCAGTTCCCAATACTACACGCCGGGACAGATTAGGGATGAGCAGTTCTTC. Its translation is CASSSQYYTPGQIRDEQFF.

The chain links TRBV11-3 to TRBJ2-1; 10 nucleotides agree with TRBD2. CDR1 is SGHNT, CDR2 YENEEA, per germline. With 4 bases clipped from V and 5 bases from J, the junction kept 8 bases outside the gene matches. The CDR3 length is 16 residues. Written as DNA, the CDR3 is TGTGCCAGCAGCTGGGGGGGACTAGCGCCAGACAATGAGCAGTTCTTC. This gives the protein CASSWGGLAPDNEQFF.

This clone was seen just once. This chain joins TRBV3-1 (or the pseudogene TRBV3-2) and TRBJ1-5, with D perhaps matching TRBD1 (5 bases). The CDR3 extends over 13 amino acids. Trimming stripped 4 bases from V and 5 bases from J, with 9 bases between. Germline V gives CDR1 LGHDT, CDR2 YNNKEL (reference sequence). CDR3 amino acids: CASSPLGDQPQHF. DNA for the CDR3: TGTGCCAGCAGCCCCCTGGGGGATCAGCCCCAGCATTTT.

Only one count was recorded for this clone. The rearrangement joins TRBV12-5 to TRBJ2-2; D is possibly TRBD2 (7 bases). The CDR3 contains 20 residues. Germline CDR1 reads LGHNT; CDR2 reads FRNRAP. V gave up 5 bases and J gave up 6 bases, with 31 bases separating them. The CDR3 DNA reads TGTGCTAGTGGTCCCCCTCCCCCCAGGATCTACGGGGGGCCTGCCGGGGAGCTGTTTTTT. Its translation is CASGPPPPRIYGGPAGELFF.

Worth noting for this clone: One junction end does not reproduce the germline sequence, and a read error may be involved. V usage is TRBV5-1 and J usage is TRBJ2-7; weak D call: TRBD1 (5 bases). Germline V gene sequence: CDR1 SGHRS, CDR2 YFSETQ. The CDR3 loop spans 14 amino acids. The CDR3 here is CASNLVPDTYEQYF. CDR3 sequence (DNA): TGCGCCAGCAACTTGGTACCGGACACCTACGAGCAGTACTTC.

Comment on this clone: One end of the junction is discordant with germline, which a read error may explain. This sequence joins TRBV7-7 and TRBJ1-4; 11 bases map to TRBD1. Per the germline V gene, CDR1 is SSHAT and CDR2 is FNYEAQ (reference sequence). CDR3 length: 15 amino acids. The CDR3 coding sequence is TGTGCTAGCAGCTACGGACAGGGGGCCGGTGAAAAACTGTTTTTT. Translating it yields CASSYGQGAGEKLFF.

The chain recombines TRBV5-1 with TRBJ1-2; possible D gene TRBD1, 5 bases. CDR3 length equals 14 residues. V was clipped by 3 bases and J by 4 bases, with 13 bases between them. Germline CDR1 is SGHRS and CDR2 is YFSETQ. This CDR3 reads CASSWSGGTYGYTF. CDR3 bases: TGCGCCAGCAGCTGGTCGGGGGGGACCTATGGCTACACCTTC.

Details on this clone: This same CDR3 is encoded by further DNA sequences in the sample. This rearrangement joins TRBV30 to TRBJ1-6, with a weak D call TRBD1 (6 bases). The germline V gene has CDR1 GTSNPN and CDR2 SVGIG (reference sequence). The length of the CDR3 is 16 residues. Trimming shortened V by 0 bases and J by 13 bases, and 22 bases separated the two germline ends. CDR3 sequence: CAWSVGGLGGPGPLHF. The CDR3 DNA reads TGTGCCTGGAGTGTTGGGGGGCTTGGGGGCCCCGGGCCCCTCCACTTT.

The chain links TRBV2 to TRBJ2-3; D unresolved. V was pared by 6 bases and J by 2 bases, with 9 bases between. The germline V gene encodes CDR1 SNHLY and CDR2 FYNNEI. The CDR3 is 13 residues long. The CDR3 loop is CASRQRLTDTQYF. The CDR3 nucleotides are TGTGCCAGCAGACAGAGACTCACAGATACGCAGTATTTT.

The CDR3 is CASSWTGDQPQHF. The CDR3 DNA reads as TGTGCCAGCAGTTGGACAGGGGATCAGCCCCAGCATTTT. The genes are TRBV6-5 and TRBJ1-5; 9 nucleotides align to TRBD1. V gave up 4 bases and J gave up 5 bases; unmatched junction bases: 0. Looked up from germline, CDR1 is MNHEY and CDR2 is SVGAGI. This CDR3 has 13 amino acids.

The chain couples TRBV6-5 to TRBJ2-4, with TRBD2 as a possible D gene (5 bases). The germline CDR1 and CDR2 sequences are MNHEY and SVGAGI. V lost 7 bases and J lost 4, with 14 bases in between. This CDR3 comprises 14 residues. The CDR3 loop is CASISPGIKNIQYF. Here the CDR3 DNA reads TGTGCCAGCATCTCTCCCGGGATAAAAAACATTCAGTACTTC.

V is TRBV5-4 and J is TRBJ1-4; 9 bases agree with TRBD1. V gave up 3 bases and J gave up 7 bases; unmatched junction bases: 7. This CDR3 contains 15 residues. Germline CDR1 is SGHNT and CDR2 is YYREEE (reference sequence). The CDR3 sequence is CASSSPGQGGEKLFF. The CDR3 region has the DNA TGTGCCAGCAGCTCGCCGGGACAGGGAGGTGAAAAACTGTTTTTT.

This chain connects TRBV27 to TRBJ1-4; TRBD1 is a possible D gene (6 bases). Between the trimmed V and J ends, which lost 5 bases and 3 bases, there was a span of 10 bases. Germline V CDR1 and CDR2: MNHEY, SMNVEV (reference sequence). The CDR3 runs to 14 residues. The CDR3 coding sequence is TGTGCCAGCAGTCCAGGGGATTCTAATGAAAAACTGTTTTTT. Protein sequence: CASSPGDSNEKLFF.

This chain links TRBV12-2 with TRBJ2-7. TRBV12-2 is assigned pseudogene status. The CDR3 sequence is 15 residues long. The CDR3 DNA reads as TGTGCAAGTCGCCCCCCAAAAGGGACGACCTACGAGCAGTACGTC. Translation gives CASRPPKGTTYEQYV.

V usage is TRBV19 and J usage is TRBJ2-7; no definite D call. Between the trimmed V and J ends, which lost 5 bases and 3 bases, there was a span of 11 bases. Germline V CDR1 and CDR2: LNHDA, SQIVND (reference sequence). This CDR3 is 13 amino acids long. CDR3 sequence reads: CASSLEWDYEQYF. The DNA for the CDR3 is TGTGCCAGTAGTTTGGAATGGGACTACGAGCAGTACTTC. Full variable domain (rest looked up from reference TRBV19 and TRBJ2-7): DGGITQSPKYLFRKEGQNVTLSCEQNLNHDAMYWYRQDPGQGLRLIYYSQIVNDFQKGDIAEGYSVSREKKESFPLTVTSAQKNPTAFYLCASSLEWDYEQYFGPGTRLTVT.

The chain links TRBV4-3 to TRBJ1-5; no reliable D call. Germline-derived CDR1 and CDR2 are LGHNA and YSLEER. The CDR3 sequence is 16 residues long. The germline V and J ends were trimmed by 0 bases and 0 bases, with 9 bases remaining between them. As DNA, the CDR3 is TGCGCCAGCAGCCAAGATGCAGGCTATAGCAATCAGCCCCAGCATTTT. Translation gives CASSQDAGYSNQPQHF.

This clone appeared a single time. The rearrangement links TRBV18 to TRBJ2-5; D not certain. The CDR3 spans 12 residues. Trimming stripped 6 bases from V and 1 base from J, with 6 bases between. The germline CDR1 and CDR2 sequences are KGHSH and LQKENI. CDR3 bases: TGTGCCAGCTCCCCGACCCAAGAGACCCAGTACTTC. Translation gives CASSPTQETQYF.

A single count supports this clone. V and J are TRBV6-5 and TRBJ1-1; unclear D gene. The CDR3 is 13 amino acids. The V gene lost 0 bases and the J gene lost 13 bases, with 15 bases spanning the gap. Germline values: CDR1 MNHEY, CDR2 SVGAGI. The CDR3 protein is CASSYSRARVDFF. The CDR3 DNA sequence: TGTGCCAGCAGTTACTCGAGGGCGCGGGTTGATTTCTTT.

The rearrangement uses TRBV9 and TRBJ2-3; D call uncertain. CDR3 length equals 14 residues. The germline V gene has CDR1 SGDLS and CDR2 YYNGEE. Trimming pared 6 bases from V and 2 bases from J, leaving 13 bases between. The CDR3 reads CASNGPGLTDTQYF. The CDR3 DNA follows: TGTGCCAGCAATGGTCCGGGCCTCACAGATACGCAGTATTTT.

The rearrangement joins TRBV5-1 to TRBJ2-1; unclear D gene. The CDR3 sequence is 15 residues long. Trimming shortened V by 5 bases and J by 9 bases, and 21 bases separated the two germline ends. Germline CDR1 and CDR2: SGHRS and YFSETQ. For the CDR3, the DNA is TGCGCCAGCAGTTTTCTGCGGCTGCCGGCAGGTGAGCAGTTCTTC. Amino acid sequence: CASSFLRLPAGEQFF.

The chain recombines TRBV5-5 with TRBJ1-1; possibly TRBD1 for D (5 bases). V lost 0 bases and J 1 base, leaving 10 bases between the germline ends. This CDR3 is 15 amino acids long. Germline V gene lookup returns CDR1 SGHKS and CDR2 YYEKEE (reference sequence). The CDR3 region is CASSLDGAGNTEAFF. The CDR3 coding sequence is TGTGCCAGCAGCTTGGACGGGGCTGGGAACACTGAAGCTTTCTTT. The full variable domain, completed using reference TRBV5-5 and TRBJ1-1, is DAGVTQSPTHLIKTRGQQVTLRCSPISGHKSVSWYQQVLGQGPQFIFQYYEKEERGRGNFPDRFSARQFPNYSSELNVNALLLGDSALYLCASSLDGAGNTEAFFGQGTRLTVV.

The chain uses TRBV19 and TRBJ1-4; D is perhaps TRBD1 (5 bases). CDR3 size: 16 residues. The germline V and J ends were trimmed by 5 bases and 0 bases, with 13 bases remaining between them. CDR1 LNHDA and CDR2 SQIVND come from the germline V gene (reference sequence). The CDR3 region is CASSQARGATNEKLFF. The CDR3 DNA reads TGTGCCAGTAGTCAGGCGCGGGGGGCAACTAATGAAAAACTGTTTTTT.

The chain links TRBV6-5 to TRBJ2-5; no reliable D call. The ends were cut back, 6 bases at V and 3 bases at J, with 2 bases in the middle. The germline V gene encodes CDR1 MNHEY and CDR2 SVGAGI. The CDR3 consists of 10 residues. The CDR3 nucleotides are TGTGCCAGCAGCAAAGAGACCCAGTACTTC. This gives the protein CASSKETQYF.

This sequence joins TRBV27 and TRBJ1-5, with D hard to call. CDR3 length: 13 residues. Germline V lookup: CDR1 MNHEY, CDR2 SMNVEV (reference sequence). The V end was cut by 2 bases, the J end by 0 bases, with 2 bases between. The CDR3 DNA reads as TGTGCCAGCAGTTTAGATAGCAATCAGCCCCAGCATTTT. It encodes CASSLDSNQPQHF.